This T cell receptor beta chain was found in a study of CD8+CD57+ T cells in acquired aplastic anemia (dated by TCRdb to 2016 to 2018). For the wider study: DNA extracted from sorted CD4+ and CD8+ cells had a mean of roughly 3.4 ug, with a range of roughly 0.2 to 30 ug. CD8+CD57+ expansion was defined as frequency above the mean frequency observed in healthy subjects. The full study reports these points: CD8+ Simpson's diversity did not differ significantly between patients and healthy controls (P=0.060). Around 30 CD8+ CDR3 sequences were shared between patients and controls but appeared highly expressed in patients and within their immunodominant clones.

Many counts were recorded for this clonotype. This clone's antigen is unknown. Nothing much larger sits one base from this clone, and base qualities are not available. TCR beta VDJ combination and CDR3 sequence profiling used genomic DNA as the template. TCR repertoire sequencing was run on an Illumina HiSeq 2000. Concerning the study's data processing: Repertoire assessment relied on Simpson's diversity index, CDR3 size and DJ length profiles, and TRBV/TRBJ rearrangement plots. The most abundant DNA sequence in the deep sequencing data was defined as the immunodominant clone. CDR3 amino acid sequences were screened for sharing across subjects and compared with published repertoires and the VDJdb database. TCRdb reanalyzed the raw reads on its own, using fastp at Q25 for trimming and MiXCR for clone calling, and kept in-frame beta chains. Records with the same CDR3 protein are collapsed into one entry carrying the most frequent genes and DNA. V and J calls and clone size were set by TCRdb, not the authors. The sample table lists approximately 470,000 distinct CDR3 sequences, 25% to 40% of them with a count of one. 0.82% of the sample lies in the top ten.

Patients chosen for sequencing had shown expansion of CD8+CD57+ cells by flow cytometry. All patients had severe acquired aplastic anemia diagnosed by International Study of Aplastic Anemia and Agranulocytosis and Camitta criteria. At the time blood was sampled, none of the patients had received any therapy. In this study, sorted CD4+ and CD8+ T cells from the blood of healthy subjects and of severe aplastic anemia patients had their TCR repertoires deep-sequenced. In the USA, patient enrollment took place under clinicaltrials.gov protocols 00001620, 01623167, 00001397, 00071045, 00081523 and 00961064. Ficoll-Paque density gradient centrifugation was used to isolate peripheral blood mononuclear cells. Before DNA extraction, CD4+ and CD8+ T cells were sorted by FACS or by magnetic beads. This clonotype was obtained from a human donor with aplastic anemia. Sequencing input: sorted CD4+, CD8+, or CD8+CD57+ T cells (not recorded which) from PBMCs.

Here the CDR3 is given as CASREDRAGYTF. In nucleotides, the sequence is TGCGCCAGCAGAGAGGACAGGGCTGGCTACACCTTC. Here the chain combines TRBV10-2 and TRBJ1-2; 8 middle bases align to TRBD1. CDR1 and CDR2 (WSHSY, SAAADI) derive from the germline V gene. The CDR3 contains 12 residues, cysteine and phenylalanine counted. The DNA shown is the 36-base CDR3, in frame from base 1. V and J are trimmed by 6 bases and 7 bases, and the gene matches miss 4 bases of the junction.